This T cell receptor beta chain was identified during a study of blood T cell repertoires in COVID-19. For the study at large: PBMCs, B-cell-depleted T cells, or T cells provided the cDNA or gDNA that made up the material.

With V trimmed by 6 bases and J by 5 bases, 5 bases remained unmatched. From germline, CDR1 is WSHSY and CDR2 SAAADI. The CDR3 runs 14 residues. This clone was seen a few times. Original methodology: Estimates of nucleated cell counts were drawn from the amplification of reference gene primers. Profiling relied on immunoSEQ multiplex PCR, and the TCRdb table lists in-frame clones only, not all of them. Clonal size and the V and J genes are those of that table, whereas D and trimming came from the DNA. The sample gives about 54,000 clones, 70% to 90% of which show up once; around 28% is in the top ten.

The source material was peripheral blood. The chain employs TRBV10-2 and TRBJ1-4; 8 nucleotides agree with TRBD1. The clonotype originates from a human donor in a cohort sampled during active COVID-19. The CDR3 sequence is CASRRGQVNEKLFF. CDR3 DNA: TGCGCCAGCAGGAGGGGACAGGTGAATGAAAAACTGTTTTTT.